This is a list of T cell receptor beta chains from one sample in a study of cytomegalovirus exposure and HLA in healthy donors. Produced via immunoSEQ multiplex PCR; TCRdb's table is partial and in-frame only. This table has around 170,000 clones, approximately 84% appearing once. Sequencing was carried out using PBMCs. The receptors stem from a middle-aged woman in good health and CMV-seropositive. The CDR3 runs from the conserved cysteine through the conserved F or W. D genes are given only for firm matches. Some rows mark clone size as missing; the rest say once, few, many or name a class of expanded clone.

d_call,j_call,v_call,clone_size,cdr3_aa,cdr3_nt
TRBD1,TRBJ1-1,TRBV9,once,CASSVEVTGYTEAFF,TGTGCCAGCAGCGTAGAAGTGACAGGGTACACTGAAGCTTTCTTT
-,TRBJ2-7,TRBV2,-,CASSELAREQYF,TGTGCCAGCAGTGAACTAGCGAGAGAGCAGTACTTC
-,TRBJ2-2,TRBV27,-,CASSLLTATGTGELFF,TGTGCCAGCAGTTTATTAACCGCGACGGGCACCGGGGAGCTGTTTTTT
TRBD1,TRBJ1-1,TRBV7-2,once,CASSLVGDSSEAFF,TGTGCCAGCAGCTTAGTGGGGGACAGCTCTGAAGCTTTCTTT
TRBD2,TRBJ2-5,TRBV29-1,-,CSTGLAGGPGTQYF,TGCAGCACCGGACTAGCGGGGGGGCCGGGGACCCAGTACTTC
-,TRBJ2-2,TRBV23-1,-,CASSLPDRFFTGELFF,TGCGCCAGCAGTCTGCCAGACAGGTTCTTCACCGGGGAGCTGTTTTTT
-,TRBJ2-2,TRBV27,-,CASSPRLPGELFF,TGTGCCAGCAGTCCCAGACTCCCCGGGGAGCTGTTTTTT
TRBD1,TRBJ1-2,TRBV5-5,-,CASSWVQGVNYGYTF,TGTGCCAGCAGCTGGGTACAGGGGGTTAACTATGGCTACACCTTC
-,TRBJ2-2,TRBV11-2,few,CASSLGNRAESDTGELFF,TGTGCCAGCAGCTTAGGAAACAGGGCGGAGAGCGACACCGGGGAGCTGTTTTTT
-,TRBJ2-3,TRBV5-1,-,CASERGGTDTQYF,TGCGCCAGCGAGAGGGGGGGTACAGATACGCAGTATTTT
-,TRBJ1-1,TRBV10-3,-,CAISSDRNTEAFF,TGTGCCATCAGTTCCGACAGGAACACTGAAGCTTTCTTT
-,TRBJ1-6,TRBV14,-,CASSQGTSDYGSYNSPLHF,TGTGCCAGCAGCCAAGGGACAAGCGATTACGGCTCCTATAATTCACCCCTCCACTTT
-,TRBJ1-1,TRBV10-3,-,CAISDEGPARVEAFF,TGTGCCATCAGTGATGAGGGCCCGGCTCGGGTGGAAGCTTTCTTT
-,TRBJ1-5,TRBV6-1,-,CASSERGMSNQPQHF,TGTGCCAGCTCTGAGAGAGGGATGAGCAATCAGCCCCAGCATTTT
TRBD1,TRBJ1-1,TRBV19,-,CASSILPGQGDTEAFF,TGTGCCAGTAGTATATTACCCGGACAGGGGGACACTGAAGCTTTCTTT
-,TRBJ2-2,TRBV19,-,CASSARGTGELFF,TGTGCCAGTAGTGCCAGGGGCACCGGGGAGCTGTTTTTT
TRBD1,TRBJ2-7,TRBV5-1,-,CASSEPGQGYEQYF,TGCGCCAGCAGCGAGCCGGGACAGGGCTACGAGCAGTACTTC
TRBD1,TRBJ2-1,TRBV7-3,-,CASSSDRALDEQFF,TGTGCCAGCAGCTCGGACAGGGCGCTCGATGAGCAGTTCTTC
-,TRBJ1-2,TRBV18,once,CASSRSGDFSGYTF,TGTGCCAGCTCACGATCAGGGGATTTTAGTGGCTACACCTTC
-,TRBJ1-5,TRBV6-5,-,CASRKSGSNQPQHF,TGTGCCAGCAGGAAGTCGGGGAGCAATCAGCCCCAGCATTTT
TRBD1,TRBJ2-7,TRBV7-8,few,CASSLDGTGDYEQYF,TGTGCCAGCAGCTTAGATGGGACAGGGGACTACGAGCAGTACTTC
TRBD2,TRBJ2-5,TRBV9,-,CASSGGGYQETQYF,TGTGCCAGCAGCGGGGGGGGGTACCAAGAGACCCAGTACTTC
TRBD2,TRBJ2-2,TRBV4-2,few,CASSQDQTGGPDTGELFF,TGTGCCAGCAGCCAAGATCAGACGGGGGGGCCCGACACCGGGGAGCTGTTTTTT
TRBD1,TRBJ2-7,TRBV6-5,once,CASSGTGVDEQYF,TGTGCCAGCAGTGGAACAGGGGTAGACGAGCAGTACTTC
TRBD1,TRBJ2-1,TRBV5-1,-,CASSTGQGDEQFF,TGCGCCAGCAGCACGGGACAGGGGGATGAGCAGTTCTTC
TRBD2,TRBJ2-1,TRBV5-1,-,CASSPGLAGANEQFF,TGCGCCAGCAGCCCCGGACTAGCGGGGGCCAATGAGCAGTTCTTC
-,TRBJ1-2,TRBV7-6,-,CASSLNPGINYGYTF,TGTGCCAGCAGCTTAAACCCAGGGATTAACTATGGCTACACCTTC
TRBD1,TRBJ1-6,TRBV7-2,-,CASSLWVGTDNSPLHF,TGTGCCAGCAGCTTGTGGGTCGGGACAGATAATTCACCCCTCCACTTT
-,TRBJ2-7,TRBV7-2,-,CASSSLADSSYEQYF,TGTGCCAGCAGCTCTCTAGCGGACAGCTCCTACGAGCAGTACTTC
-,TRBJ1-2,TRBV7-6,-,CASSLAAGQSSYTF,TGTGCCAGCAGCTTAGCAGCAGGGCAAAGTAGCTACACCTTC
TRBD1,TRBJ2-7,TRBV29-1,-,CSVESGTGTSEQYF,TGCAGCGTTGAATCCGGGACAGGGACTTCCGAGCAGTACTTC
TRBD1,TRBJ1-2,TRBV5-1,once,CASSLGSGQGAFGYTF,TGCGCCAGCAGCTTGGGGTCGGGACAGGGGGCTTTTGGCTACACCTTC
-,TRBJ2-7,TRBV10-1,-,CASSEVGKRAHF,TGCGCCAGCAGTGAAGTGGGGAAGAGGGCGCACTTC
TRBD1,TRBJ1-4,TRBV6-5,-,CASSSRGNEKLFF,TGTGCCAGCAGTTCCAGGGGGAATGAAAAACTGTTTTTT
-,TRBJ2-6,TRBV16,-,CASSPPGVWVSGANVLTF,TGTGCCAGCAGCCCCCCAGGGGTGTGGGTCTCTGGGGCCAACGTCCTGACTTTC